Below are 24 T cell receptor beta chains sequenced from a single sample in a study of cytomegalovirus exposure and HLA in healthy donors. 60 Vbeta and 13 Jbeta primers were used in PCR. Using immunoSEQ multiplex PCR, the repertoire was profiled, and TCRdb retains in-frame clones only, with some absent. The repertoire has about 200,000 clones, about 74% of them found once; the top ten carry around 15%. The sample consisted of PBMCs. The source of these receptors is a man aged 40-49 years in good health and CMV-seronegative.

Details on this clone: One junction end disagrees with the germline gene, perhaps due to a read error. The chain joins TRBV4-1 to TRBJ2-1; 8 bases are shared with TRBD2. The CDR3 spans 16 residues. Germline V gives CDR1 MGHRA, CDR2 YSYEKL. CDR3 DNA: TGTGCCAGCAGCCAAGTAGGGCGGGAGGACCACAATGAGCAGTTCTTC. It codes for CASSQVGREDHNEQFF.

Written as DNA, the CDR3 is TGTGCCAGCAGCTTAACCGTAGGGGGCAATCAGCCCCAGCATTTT. The encoded protein is CASSLTVGGNQPQHF. This chain connects TRBV7-9 to TRBJ1-5; maybe TRBD1 (5 bases). V was pared by 2 bases and J by 2 bases, with 10 bases between. Germline CDR1 is SEHNR and CDR2 is FQNEAQ (reference sequence). There are 15 residues in the CDR3. Based on the CDR3 plus reference TRBV7-9 and TRBJ1-5, the full variable domain is DTGVSQNPRHKITKRGQNVTFRCDPISEHNRLYWYRQTLGQGPEFLTYFQNEAQLEKSRLLSDRFSAERPKGSFSTLEIQRTEQGDSAMYLCASSLTVGGNQPQHFGDGTRLSIL.

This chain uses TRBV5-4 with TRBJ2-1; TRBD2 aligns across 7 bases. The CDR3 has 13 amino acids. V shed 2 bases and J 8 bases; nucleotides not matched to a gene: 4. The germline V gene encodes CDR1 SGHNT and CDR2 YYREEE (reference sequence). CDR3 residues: CASSFGLDDEQFF. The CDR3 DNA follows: TGTGCCAGCAGCTTCGGACTAGACGATGAGCAGTTCTTC.

The DNA for the CDR3 is TGTGCCAGCAGTCACACAGCCTACGAGCAGTACTTC. Translated: CASSHTAYEQYF. The chain employs TRBV6-6 and TRBJ2-7, with D unclear. V dropped 5 bases and J dropped 2 bases, with 7 bases sitting between them. This CDR3 has 12 residues. CDR1 and CDR2 from the germline V gene are MNHNY and SVGAGI (reference sequence).

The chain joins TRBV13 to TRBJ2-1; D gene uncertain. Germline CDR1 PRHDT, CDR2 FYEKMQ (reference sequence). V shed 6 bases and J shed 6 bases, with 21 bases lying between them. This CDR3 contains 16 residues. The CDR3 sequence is CASSTLTSRLINEQFF. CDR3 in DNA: TGTGCCAGCAGTACCCTTACAAGTCGCCTGATCAATGAGCAGTTCTTC. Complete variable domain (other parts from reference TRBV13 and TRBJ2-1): AAGVIQSPRHLIKEKRETATLKCYPIPRHDTVYWYQQGPGQDPQFLISFYEKMQSDKGSIPDRFSAQQFSDYHSELNMSSLELGDSALYFCASSTLTSRLINEQFFGPGTRLTVL.

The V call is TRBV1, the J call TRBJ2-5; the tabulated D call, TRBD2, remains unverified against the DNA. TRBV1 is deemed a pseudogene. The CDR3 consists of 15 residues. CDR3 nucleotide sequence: TGCACCAGCAGCCAAGATCTAGCGGGAGAAGAGACCCAGTACTTC. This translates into CTSSQDLAGEETQYF.

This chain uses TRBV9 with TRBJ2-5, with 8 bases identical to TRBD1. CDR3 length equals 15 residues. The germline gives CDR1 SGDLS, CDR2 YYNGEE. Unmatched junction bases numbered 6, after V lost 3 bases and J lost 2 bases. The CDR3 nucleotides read TGTGCCAGCAGCGCCGGGACAGGAATACAAGAGACCCAGTACTTC. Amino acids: CASSAGTGIQETQYF.

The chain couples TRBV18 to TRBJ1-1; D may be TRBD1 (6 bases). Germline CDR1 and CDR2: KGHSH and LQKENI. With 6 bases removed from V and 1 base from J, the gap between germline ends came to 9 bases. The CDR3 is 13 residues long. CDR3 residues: CASSTDRNTEAFF. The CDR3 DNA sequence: TGTGCCAGCTCGACGGACAGGAACACTGAAGCTTTCTTT.

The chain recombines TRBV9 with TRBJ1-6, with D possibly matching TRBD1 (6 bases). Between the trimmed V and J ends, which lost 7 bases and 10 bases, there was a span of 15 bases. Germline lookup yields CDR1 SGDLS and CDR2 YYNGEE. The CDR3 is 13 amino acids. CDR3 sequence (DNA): TGTGCCAGCCAGGACAGCCCGGGGTCACCCCTCCACTTT. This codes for CASQDSPGSPLHF.

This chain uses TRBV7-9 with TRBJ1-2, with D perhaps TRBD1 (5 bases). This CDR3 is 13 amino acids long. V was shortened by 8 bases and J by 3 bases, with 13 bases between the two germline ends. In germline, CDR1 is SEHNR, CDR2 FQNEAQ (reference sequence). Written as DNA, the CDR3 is TGTGCCAGCTCGGGGGGTTTGGACTATGGCTACACCTTC. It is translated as CASSGGLDYGYTF.

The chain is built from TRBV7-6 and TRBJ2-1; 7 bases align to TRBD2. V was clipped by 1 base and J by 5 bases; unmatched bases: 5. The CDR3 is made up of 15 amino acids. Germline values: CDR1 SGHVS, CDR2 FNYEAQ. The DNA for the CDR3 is TGTGCCAGCAGCTTAGACCCTAGCGGAGACAATGAGCAGTTCTTC. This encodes CASSLDPSGDNEQFF.

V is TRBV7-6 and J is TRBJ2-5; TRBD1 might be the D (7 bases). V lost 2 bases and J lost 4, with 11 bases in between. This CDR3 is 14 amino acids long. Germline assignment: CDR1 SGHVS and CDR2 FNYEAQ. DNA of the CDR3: TGTGCCAGCAGCTTATTGGAGGGGGCAGAGACCCAGTACTTC. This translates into CASSLLEGAETQYF.

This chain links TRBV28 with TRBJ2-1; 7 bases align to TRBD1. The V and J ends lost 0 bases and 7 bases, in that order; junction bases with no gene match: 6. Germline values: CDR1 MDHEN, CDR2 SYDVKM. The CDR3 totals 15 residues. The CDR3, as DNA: TGTGCCAGCAGTTTATGGCAGGGGGAGTGGAATGAGCAGTTCTTC. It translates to CASSLWQGEWNEQFF.

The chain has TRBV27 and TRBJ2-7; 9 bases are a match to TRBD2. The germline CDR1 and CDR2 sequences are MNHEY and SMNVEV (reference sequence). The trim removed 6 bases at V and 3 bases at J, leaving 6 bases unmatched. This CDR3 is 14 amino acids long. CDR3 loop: CASSRREGLYEQYF. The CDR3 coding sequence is TGTGCCAGCAGCCGGCGGGAGGGCCTCTACGAGCAGTACTTC.

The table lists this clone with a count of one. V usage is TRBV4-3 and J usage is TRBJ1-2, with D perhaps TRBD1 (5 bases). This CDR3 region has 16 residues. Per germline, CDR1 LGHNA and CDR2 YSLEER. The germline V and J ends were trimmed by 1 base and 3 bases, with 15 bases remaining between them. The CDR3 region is CASSQGTQGVHYGYTF. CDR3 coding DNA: TGCGCCAGCAGCCAAGGAACCCAGGGTGTACACTATGGCTACACCTTC.

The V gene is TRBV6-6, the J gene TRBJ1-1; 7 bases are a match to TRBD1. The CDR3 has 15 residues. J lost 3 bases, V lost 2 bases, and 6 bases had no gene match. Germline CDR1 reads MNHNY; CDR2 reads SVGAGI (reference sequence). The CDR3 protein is CASSYQTGIDTEAFF. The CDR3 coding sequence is TGTGCCAGCAGTTACCAGACAGGGATCGACACTGAAGCTTTCTTT.

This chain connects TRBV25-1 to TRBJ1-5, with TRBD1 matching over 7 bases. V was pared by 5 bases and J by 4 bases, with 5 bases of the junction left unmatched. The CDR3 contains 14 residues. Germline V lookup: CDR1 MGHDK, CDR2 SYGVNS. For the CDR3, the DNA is TGTGCCAGCAGTCCCACAGGGGATAATCAGCCCCAGCATTTT. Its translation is CASSPTGDNQPQHF.

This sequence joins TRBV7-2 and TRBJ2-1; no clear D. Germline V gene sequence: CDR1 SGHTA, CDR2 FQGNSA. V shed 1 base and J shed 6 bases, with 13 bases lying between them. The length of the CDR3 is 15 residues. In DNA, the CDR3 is TGTGCCAGCAGCTTAGAAAGCACAGCTCTCAATGAGCAGTTCTTC. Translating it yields CASSLESTALNEQFF.

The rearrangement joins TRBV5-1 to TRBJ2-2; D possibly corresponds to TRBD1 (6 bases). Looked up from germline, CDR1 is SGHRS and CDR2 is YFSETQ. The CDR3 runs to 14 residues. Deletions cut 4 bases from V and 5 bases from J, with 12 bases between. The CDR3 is CASSRTGLTGELFF. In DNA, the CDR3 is TGCGCCAGCAGCAGAACAGGGTTAACCGGGGAGCTGTTTTTT.

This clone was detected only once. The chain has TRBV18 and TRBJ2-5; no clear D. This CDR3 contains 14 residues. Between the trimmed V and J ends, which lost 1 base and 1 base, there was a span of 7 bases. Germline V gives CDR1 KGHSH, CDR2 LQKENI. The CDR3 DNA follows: TGTGCCAGCTCACCACTTCAAGCCCAAGAGACCCAGTACTTC. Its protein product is CASSPLQAQETQYF.

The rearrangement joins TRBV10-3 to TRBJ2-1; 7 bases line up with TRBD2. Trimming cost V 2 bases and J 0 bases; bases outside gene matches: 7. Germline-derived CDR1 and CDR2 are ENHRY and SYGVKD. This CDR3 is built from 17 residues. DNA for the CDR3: TGTGCCATCAGTGAGACAATGGCGGGAGCCTCCTACAATGAGCAGTTCTTC. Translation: CAISETMAGASYNEQFF.

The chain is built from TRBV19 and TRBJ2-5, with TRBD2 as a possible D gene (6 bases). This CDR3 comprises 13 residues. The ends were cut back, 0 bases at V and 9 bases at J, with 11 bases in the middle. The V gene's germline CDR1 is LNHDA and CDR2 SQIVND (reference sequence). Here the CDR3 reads CASSIDRGAPQYF. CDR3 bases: TGTGCCAGTAGTATAGATCGCGGGGCCCCCCAGTACTTC.

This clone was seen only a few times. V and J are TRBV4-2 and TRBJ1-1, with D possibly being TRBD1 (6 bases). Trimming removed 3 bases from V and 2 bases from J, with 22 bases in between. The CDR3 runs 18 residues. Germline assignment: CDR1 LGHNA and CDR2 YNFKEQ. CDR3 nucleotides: TGTGCCAGCAGCCAGGGAACAGGGTTAAGTCCCTTCAACACTGAAGCTTTCTTT. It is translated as CASSQGTGLSPFNTEAFF.

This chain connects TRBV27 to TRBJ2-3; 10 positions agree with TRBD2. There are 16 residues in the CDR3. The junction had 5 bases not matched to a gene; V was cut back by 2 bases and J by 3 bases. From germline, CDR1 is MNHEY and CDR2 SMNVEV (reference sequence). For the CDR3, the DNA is TGTGCCAGCAGTTTAGGGGTAGCGGGAGGTACAGATACGCAGTATTTT. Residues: CASSLGVAGGTDTQYF.